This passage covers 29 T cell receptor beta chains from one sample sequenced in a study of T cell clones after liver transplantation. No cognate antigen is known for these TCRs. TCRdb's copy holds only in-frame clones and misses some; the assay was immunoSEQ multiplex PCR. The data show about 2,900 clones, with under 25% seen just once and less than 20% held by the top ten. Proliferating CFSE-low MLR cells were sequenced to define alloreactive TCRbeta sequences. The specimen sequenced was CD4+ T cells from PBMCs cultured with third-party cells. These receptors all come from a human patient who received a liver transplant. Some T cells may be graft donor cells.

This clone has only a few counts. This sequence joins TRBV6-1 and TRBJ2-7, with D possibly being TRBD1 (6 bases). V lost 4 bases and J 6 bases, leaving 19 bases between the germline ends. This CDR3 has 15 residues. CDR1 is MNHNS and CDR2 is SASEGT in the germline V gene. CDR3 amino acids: CASSVPGTSKSEQYF. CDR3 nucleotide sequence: TGTGCCAGCAGTGTCCCGGGGACAAGTAAGAGCGAGCAGTACTTC.

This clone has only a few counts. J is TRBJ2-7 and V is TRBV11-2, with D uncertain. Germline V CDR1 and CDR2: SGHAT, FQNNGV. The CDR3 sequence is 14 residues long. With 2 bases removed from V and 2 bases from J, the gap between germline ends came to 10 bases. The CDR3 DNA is TGTGCCAGCAGCTTAAGGTTTCAGACCTACGAGCAGTACTTC. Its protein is CASSLRFQTYEQYF.

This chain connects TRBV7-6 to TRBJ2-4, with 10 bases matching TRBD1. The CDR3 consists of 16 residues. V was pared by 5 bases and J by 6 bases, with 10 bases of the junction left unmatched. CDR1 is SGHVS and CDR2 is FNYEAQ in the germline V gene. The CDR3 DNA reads TGTGCCAGCAGCCCGAAACTGAGGACAGGGGGAAACATTCAGTACTTC. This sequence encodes CASSPKLRTGGNIQYF.

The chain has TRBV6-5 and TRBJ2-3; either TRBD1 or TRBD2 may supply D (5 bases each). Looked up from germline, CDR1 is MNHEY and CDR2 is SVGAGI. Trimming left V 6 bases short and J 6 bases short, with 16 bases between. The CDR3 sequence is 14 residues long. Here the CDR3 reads CASSRDHKGDTQYF. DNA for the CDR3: TGTGCCAGCAGCCGGGACCATAAAGGGGATACGCAGTATTTT.

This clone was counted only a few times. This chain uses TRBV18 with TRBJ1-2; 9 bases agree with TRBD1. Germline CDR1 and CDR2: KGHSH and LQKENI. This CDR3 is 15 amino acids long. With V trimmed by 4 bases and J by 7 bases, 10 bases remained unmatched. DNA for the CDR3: TGTGCCAGCTCACTTACGGACAGGGGAGTAAGTGGCTACACCTTC. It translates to CASSLTDRGVSGYTF.

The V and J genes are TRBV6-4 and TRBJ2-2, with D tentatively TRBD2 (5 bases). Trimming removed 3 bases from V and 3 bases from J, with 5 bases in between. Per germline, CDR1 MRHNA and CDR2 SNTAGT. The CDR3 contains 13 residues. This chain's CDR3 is CASSERDTGELFF. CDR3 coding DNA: TGTGCCAGCAGTGAGCGGGACACCGGGGAGCTGTTTTTT.

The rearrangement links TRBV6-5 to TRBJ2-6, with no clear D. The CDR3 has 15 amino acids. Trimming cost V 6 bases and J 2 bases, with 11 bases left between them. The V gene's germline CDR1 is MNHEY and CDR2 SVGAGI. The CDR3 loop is CASSRPKTGANVLTF. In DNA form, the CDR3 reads TGTGCCAGCAGCCGCCCCAAAACTGGGGCCAACGTCCTGACTTTC.

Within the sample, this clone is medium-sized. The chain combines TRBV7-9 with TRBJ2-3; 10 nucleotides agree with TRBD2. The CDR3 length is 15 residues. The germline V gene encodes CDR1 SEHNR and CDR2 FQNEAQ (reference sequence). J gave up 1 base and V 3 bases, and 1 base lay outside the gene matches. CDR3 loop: CASSLGTSGTDTQYF. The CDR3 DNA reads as TGTGCCAGCAGCTTGGGGACTAGCGGCACAGATACGCAGTATTTT.

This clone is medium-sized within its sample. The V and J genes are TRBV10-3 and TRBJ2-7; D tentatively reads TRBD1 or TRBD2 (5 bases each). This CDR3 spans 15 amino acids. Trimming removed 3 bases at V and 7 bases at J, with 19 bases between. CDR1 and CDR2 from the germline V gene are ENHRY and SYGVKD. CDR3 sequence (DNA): TGTGCCATCAGTGAAAGGCAGGATGGGGGTCGGGAGCAGTACTTC. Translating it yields CAISERQDGGREQYF.

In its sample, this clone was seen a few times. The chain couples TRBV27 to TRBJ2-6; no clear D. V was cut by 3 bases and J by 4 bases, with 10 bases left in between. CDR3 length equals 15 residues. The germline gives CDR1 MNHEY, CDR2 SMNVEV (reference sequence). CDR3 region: CASSFGPGGANVLTF. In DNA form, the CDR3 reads TGTGCCAGCAGTTTCGGGCCTGGCGGGGCCAACGTCCTGACTTTC.

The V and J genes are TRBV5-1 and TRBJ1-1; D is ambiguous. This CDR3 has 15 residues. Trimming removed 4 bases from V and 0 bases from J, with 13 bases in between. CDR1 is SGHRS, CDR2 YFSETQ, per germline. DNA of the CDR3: TGCGCCAGCAGCATCGGTCAGAATATGAACACTGAAGCTTTCTTT. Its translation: CASSIGQNMNTEAFF. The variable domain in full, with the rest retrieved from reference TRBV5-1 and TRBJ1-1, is KAGVTQTPRYLIKTRGQQVTLSCSPISGHRSVSWYQQTPGQGLQFLFEYFSETQRNKGNFPGRFSGRQFSNSRSEMNVSTLELGDSALYLCASSIGQNMNTEAFFGQGTRLTVV.

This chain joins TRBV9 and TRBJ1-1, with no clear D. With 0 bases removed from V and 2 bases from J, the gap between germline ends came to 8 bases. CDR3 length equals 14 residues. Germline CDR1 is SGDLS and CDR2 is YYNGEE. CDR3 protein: CASSVATANTEAFF. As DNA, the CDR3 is TGTGCCAGCAGCGTAGCTACAGCCAACACTGAAGCTTTCTTT.

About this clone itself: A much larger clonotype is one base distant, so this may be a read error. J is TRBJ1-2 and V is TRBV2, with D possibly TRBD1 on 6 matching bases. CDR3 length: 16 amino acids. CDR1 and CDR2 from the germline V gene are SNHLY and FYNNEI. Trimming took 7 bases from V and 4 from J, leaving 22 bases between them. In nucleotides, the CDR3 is TGTGCCAGCACTTACAGAGGGGGGGGCCTCGGCTATGGCTACACCTTC. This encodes CASTYRGGGLGYGYTF.

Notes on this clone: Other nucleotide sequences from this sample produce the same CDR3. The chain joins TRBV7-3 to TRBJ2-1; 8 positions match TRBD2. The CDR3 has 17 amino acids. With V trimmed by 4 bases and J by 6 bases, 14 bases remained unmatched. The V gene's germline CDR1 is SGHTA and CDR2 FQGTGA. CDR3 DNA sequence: TGTGCCAGCAGCTCACGGGACTCGCGGGGGGCGGGCAATGAGCAGTTCTTC. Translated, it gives CASSSRDSRGAGNEQFF.

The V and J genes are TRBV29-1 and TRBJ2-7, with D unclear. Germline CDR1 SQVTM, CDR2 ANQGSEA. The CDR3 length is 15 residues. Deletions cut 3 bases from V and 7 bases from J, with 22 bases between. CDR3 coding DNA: TGCAGCGTTGATGAGATGGCAGGCAGAAGACGGGAGCAGTACTTC. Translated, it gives CSVDEMAGRRREQYF.

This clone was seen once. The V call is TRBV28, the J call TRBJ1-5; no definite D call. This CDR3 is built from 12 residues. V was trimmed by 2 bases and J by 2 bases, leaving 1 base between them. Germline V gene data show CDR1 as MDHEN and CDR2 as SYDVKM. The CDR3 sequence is CASSLGNQPQHF. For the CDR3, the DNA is TGTGCCAGCAGTTTAGGCAATCAGCCCCAGCATTTT.

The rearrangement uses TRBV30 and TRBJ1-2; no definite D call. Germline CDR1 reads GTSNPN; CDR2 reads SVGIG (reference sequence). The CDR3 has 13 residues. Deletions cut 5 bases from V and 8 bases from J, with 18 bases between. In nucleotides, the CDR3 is TGTGCCTGGGAAGAACCTGGGAGTTACGGCTACACCTTC. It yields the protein CAWEEPGSYGYTF.

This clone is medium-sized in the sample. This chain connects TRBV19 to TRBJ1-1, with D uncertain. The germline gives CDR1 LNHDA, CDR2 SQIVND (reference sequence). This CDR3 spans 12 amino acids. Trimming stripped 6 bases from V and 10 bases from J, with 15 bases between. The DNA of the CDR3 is TGTGCCAGTAGCCCCATCTTCCCCCCAGCTTTCTTT. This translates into CASSPIFPPAFF.

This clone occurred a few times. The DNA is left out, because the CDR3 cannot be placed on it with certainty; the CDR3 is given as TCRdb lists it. CDR3: CASSLGAGSMKNCFF. This rearrangement joins TRBV27 to TRBJ1-4. CDR1 MNHEY and CDR2 SMNVEV come from the germline V gene (reference sequence). The CDR3 numbers 15 amino acids, ends counted.

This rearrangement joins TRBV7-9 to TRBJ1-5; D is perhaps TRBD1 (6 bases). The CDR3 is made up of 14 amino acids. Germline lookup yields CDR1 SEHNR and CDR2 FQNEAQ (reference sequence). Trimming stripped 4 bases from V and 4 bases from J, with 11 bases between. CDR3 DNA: TGTGCCAGCAGCTATGGACAGATTAATCAGCCCCAGCATTTT. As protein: CASSYGQINQPQHF.

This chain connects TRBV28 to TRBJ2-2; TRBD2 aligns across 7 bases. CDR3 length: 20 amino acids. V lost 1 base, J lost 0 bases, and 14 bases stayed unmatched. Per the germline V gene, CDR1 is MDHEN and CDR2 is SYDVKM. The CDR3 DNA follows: TGTGCCAGCAGTTTATACATGGGAAGAGGCGGGAGCTCGAACACCGGGGAGCTGTTTTTT. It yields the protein CASSLYMGRGGSSNTGELFF. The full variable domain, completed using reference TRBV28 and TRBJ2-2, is DVKVTQSSRYLVKRTGEKVFLECVQDMDHENMFWYRQDPGLGLRLIYFSYDVKMKEKGDIPEGYSVSREKKERFSLILESASTNQTSMYLCASSLYMGRGGSSNTGELFFGEGSRLTVL.

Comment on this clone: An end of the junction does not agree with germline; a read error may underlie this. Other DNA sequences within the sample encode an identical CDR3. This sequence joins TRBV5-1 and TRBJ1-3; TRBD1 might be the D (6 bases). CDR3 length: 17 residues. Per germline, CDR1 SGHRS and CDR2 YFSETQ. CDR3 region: CASSLVGGQRSGNTIYF. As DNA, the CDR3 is TGCGCTAGCAGCTTGGTTGGGGGGCAAAGATCTGGAAACACCATATATTTT. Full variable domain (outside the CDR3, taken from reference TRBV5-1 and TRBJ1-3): KAGVTQTPRYLIKTRGQQVTLSCSPISGHRSVSWYQQTPGQGLQFLFEYFSETQRNKGNFPGRFSGRQFSNSRSEMNVSTLELGDSALYLCASSLVGGQRSGNTIYFGEGSWLTVV.

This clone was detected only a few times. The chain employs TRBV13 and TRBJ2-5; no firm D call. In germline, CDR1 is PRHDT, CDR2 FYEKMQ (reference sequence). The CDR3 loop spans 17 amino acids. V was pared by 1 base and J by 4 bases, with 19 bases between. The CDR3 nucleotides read TGTGCCAGCAGCTTAGATAGGAAGAGGAACCTTCCAGAGACCCAGTACTTC. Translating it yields CASSLDRKRNLPETQYF.

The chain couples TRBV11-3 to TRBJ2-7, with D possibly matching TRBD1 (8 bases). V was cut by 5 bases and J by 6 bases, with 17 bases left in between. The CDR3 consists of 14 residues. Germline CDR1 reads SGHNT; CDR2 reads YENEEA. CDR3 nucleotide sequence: TGTGCCAGCAGCCGCCGGACAGGGAGGGGCGAGCAGTACTTC. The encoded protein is CASSRRTGRGEQYF.

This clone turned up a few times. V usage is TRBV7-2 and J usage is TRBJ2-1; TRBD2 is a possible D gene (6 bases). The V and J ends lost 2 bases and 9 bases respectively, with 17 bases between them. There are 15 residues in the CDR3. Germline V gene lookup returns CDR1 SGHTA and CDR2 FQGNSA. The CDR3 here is CASSLFTGVSGEQFF. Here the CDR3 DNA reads TGTGCCAGCAGCTTATTTACGGGAGTCAGCGGTGAGCAGTTCTTC.

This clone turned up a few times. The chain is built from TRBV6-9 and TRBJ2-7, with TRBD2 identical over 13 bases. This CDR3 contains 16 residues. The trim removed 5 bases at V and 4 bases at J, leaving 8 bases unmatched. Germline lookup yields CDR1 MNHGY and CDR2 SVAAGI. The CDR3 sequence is CASSTPGLAGIYEQYF. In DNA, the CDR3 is TGTGCCAGCAGTACCCCGGGACTAGCGGGAATATACGAGCAGTACTTC.

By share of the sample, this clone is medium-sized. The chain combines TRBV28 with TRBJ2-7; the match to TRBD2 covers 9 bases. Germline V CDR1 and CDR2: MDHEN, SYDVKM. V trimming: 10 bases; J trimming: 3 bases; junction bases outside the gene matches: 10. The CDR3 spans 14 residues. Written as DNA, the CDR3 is TGTGCCACCAAGGCCGGGACTAGCAGCTACGAGCAGTACTTC. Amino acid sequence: CATKAGTSSYEQYF.

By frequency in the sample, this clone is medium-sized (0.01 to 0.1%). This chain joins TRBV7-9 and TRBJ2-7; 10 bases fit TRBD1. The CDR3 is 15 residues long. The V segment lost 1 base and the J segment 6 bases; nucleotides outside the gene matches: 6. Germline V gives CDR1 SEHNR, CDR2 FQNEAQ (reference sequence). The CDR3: CASSLGVGTGVEQYF. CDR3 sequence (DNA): TGTGCCAGCAGCTTAGGGGTAGGGACAGGGGTCGAGCAGTACTTC.

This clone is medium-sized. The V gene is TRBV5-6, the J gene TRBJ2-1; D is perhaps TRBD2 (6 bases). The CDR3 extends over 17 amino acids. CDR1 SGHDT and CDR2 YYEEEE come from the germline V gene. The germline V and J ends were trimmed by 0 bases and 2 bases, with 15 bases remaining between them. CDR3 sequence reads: CASSLVGLAYAYNEQFF. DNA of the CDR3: TGTGCCAGCAGCTTGGTGGGACTCGCCTATGCCTACAATGAGCAGTTCTTC.